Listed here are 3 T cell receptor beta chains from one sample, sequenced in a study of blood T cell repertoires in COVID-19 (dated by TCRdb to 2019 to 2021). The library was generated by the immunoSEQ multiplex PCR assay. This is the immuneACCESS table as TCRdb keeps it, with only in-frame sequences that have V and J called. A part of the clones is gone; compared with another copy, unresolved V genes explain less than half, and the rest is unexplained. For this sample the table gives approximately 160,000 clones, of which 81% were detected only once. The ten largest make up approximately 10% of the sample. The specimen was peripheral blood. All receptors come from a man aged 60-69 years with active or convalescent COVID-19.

The CDR3 spells CASSRQGAAEQYF. CDR3 DNA sequence: TGTGCCAGCAGTCGACAGGGGGCCGCGGAGCAGTACTTC. The chain is built from TRBV14 and TRBJ2-7, with 10 positions matching TRBD1. Germline CDR1 reads SGHDN; CDR2 reads FVKESK. V lost 6 bases to trimming and J lost 7 bases; unmatched junction nucleotides: 6. The CDR3 runs to 13 residues.

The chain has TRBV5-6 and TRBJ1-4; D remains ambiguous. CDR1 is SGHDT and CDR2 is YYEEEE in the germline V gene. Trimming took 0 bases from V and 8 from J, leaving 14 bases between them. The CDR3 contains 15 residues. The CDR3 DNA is TGTGCCAGCAGCTTGGCTCGAGGGTCGGAGGAAAAACTGTTTTTT. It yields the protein CASSLARGSEEKLFF. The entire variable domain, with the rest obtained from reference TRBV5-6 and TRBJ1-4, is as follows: DAGVTQSPTHLIKTRGQQVTLRCSPKSGHDTVSWYQQALGQGPQFIFQYYEEEERQRGNFPDRFSGHQFPNYSSELNVNALLLGDSALYLCASSLARGSEEKLFFGSGTQLSVL.

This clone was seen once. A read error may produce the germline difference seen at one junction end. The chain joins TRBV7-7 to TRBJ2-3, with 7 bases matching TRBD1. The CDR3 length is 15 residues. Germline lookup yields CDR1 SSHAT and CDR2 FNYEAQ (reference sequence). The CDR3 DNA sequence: TGTGCTAGCAGCTTAGACGGCAGGGGGAAAGATACGCAGTATTTT. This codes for CASSLDGRGKDTQYF.